This T cell receptor (beta chain) is drawn from a study of identical twins. TCRdb analysed the 5' RACE reads with MiXCR anew, one entry per CDR3 protein. The sample contains approximately 550,000 distinct CDR3 sequences, under 25% of which appear only once. V was clipped by 2 bases and J by 4 bases; unmatched bases: 10. The CDR3 extends over 17 amino acids. Looked up from germline, CDR1 is SGHDT and CDR2 is YYEEEE. The same data also went into a second study, on yellow fever vaccine responses in identical twins.

The sample taken for sequencing was CD4+ T cells sorted from blood. The chain links TRBV5-6 to TRBJ2-3; TRBD2 agrees at 10 bases. The receptor was derived from a woman younger than 35 in good health. This CDR3 is CASSFELAGGTADTQYF. DNA for the CDR3: TGTGCCAGCAGCTTTGAGTTAGCGGGGGGTACGGCAGATACGCAGTATTTT. The full variable domain, in which reference TRBV5-6 and TRBJ2-3 provide the parts outside the CDR3, is DAGVTQSPTHLIKTRGQQVTLRCSPKSGHDTVSWYQQALGQGPQFIFQYYEEEERQRGNFPDRFSGHQFPNYSSELNVNALLLGDSALYLCASSFELAGGTADTQYFGPGTRLTVL.